The text below deals with one TCR gamma chain. Its specificity is not known. The CDR3 has 15 residues. Germline CDR1 VTNTFY, CDR2 YDVSTARD (reference sequence). V lost 4 bases and J lost 5; bases outside the gene matches: 14. TRG repertoires were amplified with LymphoTrack primers from approximately 190 ng of biopsy DNA. TCRdb called clones anew from the multiplex PCR reads with CATT. The table has under 750 gamma-chain clones, 52% seen once. The source of the sample is a study of intestinal T cells in coeliac disease. General study findings and limits: Reported leave-one-out accuracy of TRD kmer clustering was approximately 90%.

Each case's genomic DNA was extracted from ten roughly 5-µm formalin-fixed paraffin-embedded scrolls. Surplus formalin-fixed paraffin-embedded duodenal biopsies not needed for diagnosis were used, fully anonymised. Specimen: a duodenal biopsy. The chain couples TRGV3 to TRGJ1 or TRGJ2. This clonotype was obtained from a human donor with celiac disease. The CDR3 region is CATWEQPEINYKKLF. CDR3 in DNA: TGTGCCACCTGGGAACAGCCTGAAATTAATTATAAGAAACTCTTT.